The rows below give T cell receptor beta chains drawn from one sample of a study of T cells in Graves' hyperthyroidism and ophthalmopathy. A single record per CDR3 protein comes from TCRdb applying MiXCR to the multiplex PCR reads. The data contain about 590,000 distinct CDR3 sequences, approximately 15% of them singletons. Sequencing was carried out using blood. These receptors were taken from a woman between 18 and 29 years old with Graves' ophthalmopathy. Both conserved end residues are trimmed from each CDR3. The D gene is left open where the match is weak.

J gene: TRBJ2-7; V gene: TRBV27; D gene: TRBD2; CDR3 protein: ASSRDYLYEQY
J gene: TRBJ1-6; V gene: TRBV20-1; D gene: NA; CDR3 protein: SARSRAYSPLH
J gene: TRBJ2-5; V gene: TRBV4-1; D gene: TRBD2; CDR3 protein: ASSPWGGGVETQY
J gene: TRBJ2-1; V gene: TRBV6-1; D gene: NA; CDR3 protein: ASKVALGAYNEQF
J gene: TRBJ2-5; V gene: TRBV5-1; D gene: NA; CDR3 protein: ASSLRSDTNQETQY
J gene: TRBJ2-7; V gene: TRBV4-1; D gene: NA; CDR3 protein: ASSQLLDYEQY
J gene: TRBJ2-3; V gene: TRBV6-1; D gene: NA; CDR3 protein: ASSPAGPTDTQY
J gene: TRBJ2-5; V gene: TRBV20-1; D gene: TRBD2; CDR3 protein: SARDREVRETQY
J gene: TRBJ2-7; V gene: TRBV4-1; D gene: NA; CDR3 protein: ASSQALHSGTTRTYEQY
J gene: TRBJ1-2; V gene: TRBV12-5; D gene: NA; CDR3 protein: ASGFAIFRVNYGYT
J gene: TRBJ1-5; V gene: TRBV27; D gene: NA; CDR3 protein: ASSQSRIQGPQH
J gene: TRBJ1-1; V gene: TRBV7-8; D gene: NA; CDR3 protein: ASSLGYVQINTEAF
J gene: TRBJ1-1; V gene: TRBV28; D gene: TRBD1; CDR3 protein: ASSLIQGAPDTEAF
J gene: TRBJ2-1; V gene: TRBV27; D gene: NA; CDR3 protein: ASSSTGLAGVGFHEQF
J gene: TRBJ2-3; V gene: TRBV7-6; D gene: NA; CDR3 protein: ASSIGAGAADTQY
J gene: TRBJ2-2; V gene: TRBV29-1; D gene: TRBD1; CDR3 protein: SVEGDRGTGELF
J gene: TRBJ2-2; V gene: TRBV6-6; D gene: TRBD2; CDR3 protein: ASSYRQGGLAGVSNTGELF
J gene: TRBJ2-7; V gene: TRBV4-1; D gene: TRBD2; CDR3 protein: ASSQVDICGRAPYEQY
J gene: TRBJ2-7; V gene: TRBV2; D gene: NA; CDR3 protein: ASSEADSSYEQY
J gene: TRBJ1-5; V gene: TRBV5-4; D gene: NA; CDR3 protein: ASSLIVRQLHNQPQH
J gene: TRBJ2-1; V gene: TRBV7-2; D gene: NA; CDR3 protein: ASSGEATNEQF
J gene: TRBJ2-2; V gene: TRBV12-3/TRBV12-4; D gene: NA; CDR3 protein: AAQQGKTGELF
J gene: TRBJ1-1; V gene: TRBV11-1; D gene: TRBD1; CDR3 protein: ASSFHRGTEAF
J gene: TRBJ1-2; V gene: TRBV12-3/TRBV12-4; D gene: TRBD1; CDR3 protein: ASTGTGFNYGYT
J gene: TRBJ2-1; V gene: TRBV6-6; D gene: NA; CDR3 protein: ASSYDQNGYNEQF
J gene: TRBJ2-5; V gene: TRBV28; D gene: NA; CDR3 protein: ASSSGLEQETQY
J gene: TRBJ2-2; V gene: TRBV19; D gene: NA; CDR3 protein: ASAGHANTGELF
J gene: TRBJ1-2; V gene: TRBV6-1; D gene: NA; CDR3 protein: ASLPGTSSNYGYT
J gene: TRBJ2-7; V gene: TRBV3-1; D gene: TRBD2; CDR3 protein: ASSRSTGTSGRNLVEQY
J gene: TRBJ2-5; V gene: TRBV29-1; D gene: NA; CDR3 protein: SVEPLGQQETQY
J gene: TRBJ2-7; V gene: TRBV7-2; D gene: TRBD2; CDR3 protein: ASSFSGEARYEQY
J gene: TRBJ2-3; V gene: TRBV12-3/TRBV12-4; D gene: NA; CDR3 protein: ASSLFGQGGTDTQY
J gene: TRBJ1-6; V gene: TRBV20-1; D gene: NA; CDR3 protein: SARPMIKYNSPLH
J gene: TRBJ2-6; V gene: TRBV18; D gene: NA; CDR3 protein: ASSEIDSGANVLT
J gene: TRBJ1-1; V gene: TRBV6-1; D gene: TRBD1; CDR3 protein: ASRSDRDPTEAF
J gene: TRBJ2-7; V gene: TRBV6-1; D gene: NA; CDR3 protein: ASRLSPVTGAYEQY
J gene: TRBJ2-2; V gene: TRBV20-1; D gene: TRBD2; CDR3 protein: SARGPGLAGRVGELF
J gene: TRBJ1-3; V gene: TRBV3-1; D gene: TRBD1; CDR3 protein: ASSQGTGGNTIY
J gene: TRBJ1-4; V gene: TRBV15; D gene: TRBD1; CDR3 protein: ATSSQQGVGEKLF
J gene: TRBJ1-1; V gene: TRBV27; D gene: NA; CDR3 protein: ASSFSTGGTEAF
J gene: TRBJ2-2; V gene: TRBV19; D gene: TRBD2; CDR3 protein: ASSTGLAGTGELF
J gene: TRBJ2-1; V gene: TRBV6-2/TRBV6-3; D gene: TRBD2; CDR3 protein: ASSYILAGNNEQF
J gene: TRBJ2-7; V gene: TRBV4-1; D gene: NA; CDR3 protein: ASSPRWAYEQY
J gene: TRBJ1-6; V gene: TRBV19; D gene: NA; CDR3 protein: ASSMQYYNSPLH
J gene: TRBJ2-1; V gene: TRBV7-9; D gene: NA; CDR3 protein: ASSWELAALYNEQF
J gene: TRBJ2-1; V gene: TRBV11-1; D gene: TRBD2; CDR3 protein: ASSLPTRRGDNEQF
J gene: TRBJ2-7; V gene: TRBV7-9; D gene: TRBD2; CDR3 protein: ASSSRISWSGRVEWSTYEQY
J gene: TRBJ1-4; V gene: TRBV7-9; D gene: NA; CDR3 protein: ASSTTGATNEKLF
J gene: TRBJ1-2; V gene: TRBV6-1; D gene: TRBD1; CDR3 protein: ASRTFAGTGDNLNYGYT
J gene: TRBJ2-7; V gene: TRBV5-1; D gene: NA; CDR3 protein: ASSPSGALRAYEQY
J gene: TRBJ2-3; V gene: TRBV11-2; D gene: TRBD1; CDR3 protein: ASRSPGQGPDTQY
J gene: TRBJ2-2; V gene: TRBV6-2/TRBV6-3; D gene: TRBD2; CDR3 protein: ASGVWGGPFGELF
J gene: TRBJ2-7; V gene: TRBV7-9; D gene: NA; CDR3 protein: ASSPQTRPYEQY
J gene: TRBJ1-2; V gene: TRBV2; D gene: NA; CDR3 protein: ASSDGPNYGYT
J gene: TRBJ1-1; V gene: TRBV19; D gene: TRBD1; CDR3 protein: ATKGEGADTEAF
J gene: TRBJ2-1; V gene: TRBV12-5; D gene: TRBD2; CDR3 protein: ASGLARMGLAGGPSYNEQF
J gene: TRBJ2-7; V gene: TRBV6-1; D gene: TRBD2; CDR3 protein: ATRRRRTSSNEQY
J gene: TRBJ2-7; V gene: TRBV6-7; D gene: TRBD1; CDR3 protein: ASSYSDRGFDEQY
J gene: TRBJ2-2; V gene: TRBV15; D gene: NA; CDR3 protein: ATSRGSGELF